Below, one TCR beta chain is given with its context. Its target is not known. The data were taken from a study of PD-L1 blockade in urothelial cancer. Whole-study context: T cells were recovered from blood samples at a median of roughly 150,000. The study's findings and limits: Tumor-associated clones in blood expanded more at 3 weeks in durable-benefit patients.

Sequencing was performed with immunoSEQ multiplex PCR; in TCRdb, only in-frame clones are kept and a portion is missing. The sample has about 88,000 clones; approximately 91% are singletons. The germline gives CDR1 LGHNA, CDR2 YSLEER. V lost 0 bases, J lost 10 bases, and 9 bases stayed unmatched. The CDR3 sequence is 16 residues long. This sequence originates from a man in his fifties or sixties with urothelial cancer. The rearrangement links TRBV4-3 to TRBJ2-1, with 10 bases lining up with TRBD2. The sequencing here drew on PBMCs, taken around atezolizumab (anti-PD-L1) treatment. Here the CDR3 DNA reads TGCGCCAGCAGCCAAGATGCCAGCGGGGGGGCCATGGAGCAGTTCTTC. This encodes CASSQDASGGAMEQFF.